Many counts were recorded for the clone carrying this TCR beta chain. The data originate from a study of human T cells and chemical hapten exposure. As for the study in general: 2% DPC applied to an approximately 2 cm by approximately 2 cm arm area sensitized donors.

The length of the CDR3 is 13 residues. Germline V gives CDR1 WSHSY, CDR2 SAAADI. Between the trimmed V and J ends, which lost 3 bases and 12 bases, there was a span of 15 bases. Each CDR3 protein gets one entry after TCRdb re-called the RACE reads with MiXCR. Of 120,000 to 150,000 distinct CDR3 sequences listed, roughly 12% are singletons. Noted time point: patch test 2, 6 weeks after DPC sensitization. Treatment in this sample: therapeutic diphenylcyclopropenone sensitization with weekly scalp DPC. Blood was collected ahead of every patch test applied. V and J are TRBV10-2 and TRBJ2-1; tentative D call: TRBD2 (6 bases). The starting material was whole blood, obtained in connection with sensitization to the hapten diphenylcyclopropenone (DPC). This TCR was sampled from a woman aged 45-65 years with alopecia areata. Some clones in this sample may be carry-over from other donors' samples. The CDR3 DNA reads TGCGCCAGCAGTGACCTGACGACTAGTTGGCAGTTCTTC. It translates to CASSDLTTSWQFF.